What follows are 27 T cell receptor beta chains derived from one specimen sequenced in a study of cytotoxic CD8 clonotypes in ibrutinib-treated CLL. Clones were read by immunoSEQ multiplex PCR, and TCRdb kept only the in-frame ones, dropping some. The table lists about 310,000 clones, roughly 80% of them singletons. Sequences were derived from PBMCs, sampled before ibrutinib treatment. All receptors derive from a human donor with chronic lymphocytic leukemia.

This sequence joins TRBV2 and TRBJ1-2, with D tentatively TRBD1 (5 bases). The CDR3 is 12 amino acids. Germline CDR1 reads SNHLY; CDR2 reads FYNNEI. Deletions cut 6 bases from V and 5 bases from J, with 10 bases between. The CDR3 reads CASSRDDYGYTF. The CDR3 DNA reads as TGTGCCAGCAGCAGGGACGATTATGGCTACACCTTC.

The chain recombines TRBV7-9 with TRBJ2-2; 8 nucleotides align to TRBD1. J gave up 6 bases and V 4 bases, and 13 bases lay outside the gene matches. Germline loops: CDR1 SEHNR, CDR2 FQNEAQ (reference sequence). The CDR3 sequence is 17 residues long. The CDR3 here is CASSSTLYGQGAGELFF. DNA of the CDR3: TGTGCCAGCAGCTCCACCCTCTATGGACAGGGTGCCGGGGAGCTGTTTTTT.

The rearrangement joins TRBV7-2 to TRBJ1-4; 7 bases align to TRBD1. This CDR3 contains 14 residues. Germline V CDR1 and CDR2: SGHTA, FQGNSA. V trimming: 5 bases; J trimming: 5 bases; junction bases outside the gene matches: 5. CDR3 DNA sequence: TGTGCCAGCAGCGCCGACAGGGTAAATGAAAAACTGTTTTTT. Protein: CASSADRVNEKLFF.

In its sample, this clone was seen once. The chain couples TRBV7-2 to TRBJ2-2; D is perhaps TRBD1 or TRBD2 (6 bases each). CDR1 is SGHTA and CDR2 is FQGNSA in the germline V gene. The CDR3 sequence is 17 residues long. Trimming shortened V by 4 bases and J by 4 bases, and 19 bases separated the two germline ends. CDR3 amino acids: CASSSLPGEGGTGELFF. DNA of the CDR3: TGTGCCAGCAGCTCACTCCCTGGTGAGGGGGGCACCGGGGAGCTGTTTTTT.

This chain uses TRBV19 with TRBJ2-7, with D possibly TRBD1 on 6 matching bases. This CDR3 comprises 15 residues. Trimming stripped 2 bases from V and 5 bases from J, with 16 bases between. Germline V lookup: CDR1 LNHDA, CDR2 SQIVND (reference sequence). CDR3 nucleotide sequence: TGTGCCAGTAGTATATTTGGAGGACAGTGGCACGAGCAGTACTTC. It translates to CASSIFGGQWHEQYF. Based on the CDR3 plus reference TRBV19 and TRBJ2-7, the full variable domain is DGGITQSPKYLFRKEGQNVTLSCEQNLNHDAMYWYRQDPGQGLRLIYYSQIVNDFQKGDIAEGYSVSREKKESFPLTVTSAQKNPTAFYLCASSIFGGQWHEQYFGPGTRLTVT.

This clone was observed a few times. This sequence joins TRBV7-2 and TRBJ1-4; 7 bases fit TRBD1. Germline CDR1 SGHTA, CDR2 FQGNSA. The V and J ends lost 4 bases and 5 bases, in that order; junction bases with no gene match: 10. The CDR3 is 16 residues long. The CDR3 sequence is CASSSRGTDINEKLFF. CDR3 bases: TGTGCCAGCAGCTCTAGGGGGACAGACATAAATGAAAAACTGTTTTTT.

V and J are TRBV7-8 and TRBJ2-7; tentatively, D is TRBD1 (6 bases). Trimming left V 5 bases short and J 2 bases short, with 13 bases between. This CDR3 contains 14 residues. The germline V gene has CDR1 SGHVS and CDR2 FQNEAQ. Written as DNA, the CDR3 is TGTGCCAGCAGCCAAAGGGACACAGCCTACGAGCAGTACTTC. It encodes CASSQRDTAYEQYF.

The rearrangement links TRBV5-1 to TRBJ1-2, with D possibly TRBD1 on 5 matching bases. The CDR3 runs 12 residues. Trimming took off 1 base at V and 8 bases at J, with 9 bases between the two ends. Per the germline V gene, CDR1 is SGHRS and CDR2 is YFSETQ. The CDR3 coding sequence is TGCGCCAGCAGCTTGAACTGGGACGGCTACACCTTC. As protein: CASSLNWDGYTF.

The chain uses TRBV20-1 and TRBJ1-1; D is undetermined. This CDR3 is built from 10 residues. The V end was cut by 6 bases, the J end by 5 bases, with 7 bases between. Germline assignment: CDR1 DFQATT and CDR2 SNEGSKA (reference sequence). The DNA of the CDR3 is TGCAGTGCCGGTCTTACTGAAGCTTTCTTT. Its protein is CSAGLTEAFF.

This sequence joins TRBV7-9 and TRBJ2-2; no clear D. CDR3 length equals 14 residues. Trimming took off 3 bases at V and 3 bases at J, with 8 bases between the two ends. Per the germline V gene, CDR1 is SEHNR and CDR2 is FQNEAQ (reference sequence). The CDR3: CASSLASYTGELFF. The CDR3, as DNA: TGTGCCAGCAGCTTGGCAAGTTACACCGGGGAGCTGTTTTTT.

The chain joins TRBV4-3 to TRBJ2-5; possible D gene TRBD2, 6 bases. Germline CDR1 reads LGHNA; CDR2 reads YSLEER. The CDR3 length is 17 residues. V lost 0 bases and J lost 5, with 19 bases in between. This CDR3 reads CASSQDVRGGLSETQYF. In DNA, the CDR3 is TGCGCCAGCAGCCAAGATGTAAGGGGAGGTCTTTCGGAGACCCAGTACTTC.

The genes are TRBV5-1 and TRBJ2-1; 8 bases agree with TRBD2. The CDR3 is 15 residues long. Germline values: CDR1 SGHRS, CDR2 YFSETQ. The junction had 8 bases not matched to a gene; V was cut back by 4 bases and J by 5 bases. The CDR3 sequence is CASSLVAGTNNEQFF. The DNA for the CDR3 is TGCGCCAGCAGCCTTGTAGCGGGAACAAACAATGAGCAGTTCTTC.

The chain uses TRBV6-5 and TRBJ2-7; no firm D call. Trimming took 0 bases from V and 3 from J, leaving 9 bases between them. CDR3 length: 14 residues. Germline V gene sequence: CDR1 MNHEY, CDR2 SVGAGI. CDR3 nucleotides: TGTGCCAGCAGTTACTCGGCACAGAGCTACGAGCAGTACTTC. This codes for CASSYSAQSYEQYF.

The rearrangement joins TRBV5-4 to TRBJ2-1; TRBD1 matches 7 bases. This CDR3 has 14 amino acids. Germline CDR1 SGHNT, CDR2 YYREEE (reference sequence). J was trimmed by 10 bases and V by 5 bases; bases with no gene match: 12. The CDR3 DNA reads TGTGCCAGCAGTATTGGGCCGACAGGGAGCGAGCAGTTCTTC. Amino acids: CASSIGPTGSEQFF.

CDR3 sequence: CASRLAGGTDTQYF. The CDR3 coding sequence is TGTGCCAGCAGACTAGCGGGAGGCACAGATACGCAGTATTTT. The chain recombines TRBV28 with TRBJ2-3, with 11 bases lining up with TRBD2. This CDR3 is 14 amino acids long. Germline-derived CDR1 and CDR2 are MDHEN and SYDVKM. The V segment lost 6 bases and the J segment 1 base; nucleotides outside the gene matches: 0.

This chain uses TRBV18 with TRBJ2-7; 13 positions agree with TRBD2. Germline CDR1 is KGHSH and CDR2 is LQKENI. The ends lost 3 bases at V and 4 bases at J; junction bases unmatched: 3. The CDR3 has 15 residues. CDR3 in amino acids: CASSPGTSGIYEQYF. The CDR3 DNA reads as TGTGCCAGCTCACCCGGGACTAGCGGGATTTACGAGCAGTACTTC.

V usage is TRBV7-6 and J usage is TRBJ1-1; D call uncertain. Deletions cut 3 bases from V and 0 bases from J, with 8 bases between. The CDR3 contains 14 residues. In germline, CDR1 is SGHVS, CDR2 FNYEAQ. The CDR3 sequence: CASSLGGLNTEAFF. DNA for the CDR3: TGTGCCAGCAGCTTGGGAGGTCTGAACACTGAAGCTTTCTTT.

The chain couples TRBV15 to TRBJ2-5; tentatively, D is TRBD1 (6 bases). This CDR3 comprises 14 residues. Germline V gene sequence: CDR1 LNHNV, CDR2 YYDKDF (reference sequence). V was shortened by 2 bases and J by 5 bases, with 12 bases between the two germline ends. The CDR3 loop reads CATSRPGTTETQYF. In DNA, the CDR3 is TGTGCCACCAGCAGACCCGGGACAACGGAGACCCAGTACTTC.

The chain has TRBV5-1 and TRBJ2-7; D is undetermined. This CDR3 is built from 13 residues. The ends were cut back, 4 bases at V and 5 bases at J, with 13 bases in the middle. Germline V lookup: CDR1 SGHRS, CDR2 YFSETQ. The CDR3 loop reads CASSANPDHEQYF. The CDR3 DNA is TGCGCCAGCAGCGCGAACCCTGACCACGAGCAGTACTTC.

For the CDR3, the DNA is TGCAGCGTAAAGAGGGGCAGGGCCGAGCAGTACTTC. Protein sequence: CSVKRGRAEQYF. The chain carries TRBV29-1 and TRBJ2-7; the D gene could be TRBD1 or TRBD2 (5 bases each). V was shortened by 6 bases and J by 6 bases, with 15 bases between the two germline ends. The CDR3 totals 12 residues. CDR1 is SQVTM and CDR2 is ANQGSEA in the germline V gene.

In this sample, this clone turned up once. The chain carries TRBV29-1 and TRBJ2-5; TRBD2 agrees at 7 bases. The length of the CDR3 is 13 residues. Germline CDR1 SQVTM, CDR2 ANQGSEA. The V gene end was trimmed by 5 bases and the J gene end by 1 base; junction bases not matched to a gene: 4. CDR3 sequence (DNA): TGCAGCGTTTCCGGGACTACCCAAGAGACCCAGTACTTC. As protein: CSVSGTTQETQYF.

This clone was observed a few times. J is TRBJ2-7 and V is TRBV6-5; weak D call: TRBD1 (5 bases). Trimming pared 2 bases from V and 1 base from J, leaving 6 bases between. CDR3 length equals 13 residues. From germline, CDR1 is MNHEY and CDR2 SVGAGI. CDR3 protein: CASSYGASYEQYF. In DNA form, the CDR3 reads TGTGCCAGCAGTTACGGGGCGTCCTACGAGCAGTACTTC.

The chain recombines TRBV7-6 with TRBJ2-2, with 9 bases lining up with TRBD1. The CDR3 covers 14 residues. CDR1 is SGHVS and CDR2 is FNYEAQ in the germline V gene. Trimming at V came to 1 base and at J to 10 bases, leaving 4 bases not matched to a gene. The CDR3 DNA reads TGTGCCAGCAGCTTAGTACAGGGGGCATCGGAGCTGTTTTTT. It yields the protein CASSLVQGASELFF.

This sequence joins TRBV30 and TRBJ1-1; the D is unclear. Germline loops: CDR1 GTSNPN, CDR2 SVGIG (reference sequence). The ends were cut back, 1 base at V and 0 bases at J, with 9 bases in the middle. The CDR3 spans 14 residues. CDR3 sequence: CAWSGLGMNTEAFF. DNA for the CDR3: TGTGCCTGGAGTGGCTTAGGGATGAACACTGAAGCTTTCTTT. The variable domain in full, with the rest retrieved from reference TRBV30 and TRBJ1-1, is SQTIHQWPATLVQPVGSPLSLECTVEGTSNPNLYWYRQAAGRGLQLLFYSVGIGQISSEVPQNLSASRPQDRQFILSSKKLLLSDSGFYLCAWSGLGMNTEAFFGQGTRLTVV.

The chain employs TRBV5-6 and TRBJ2-5; D not resolved. This CDR3 is 13 amino acids long. V dropped 0 bases and J dropped 3 bases, with 6 bases sitting between them. CDR1 SGHDT and CDR2 YYEEEE come from the germline V gene. CDR3 sequence reads: CASSLVFEETQYF. The DNA of the CDR3 is TGTGCCAGCAGCTTGGTATTCGAAGAGACCCAGTACTTC.

The CDR3 loop reads CASSPGGALSATEAFF. Written as DNA, the CDR3 is TGCGCCAGCAGCCCGGGAGGGGCCCTGTCCGCCACTGAAGCTTTCTTT. The genes are TRBV5-1 and TRBJ1-1, with D maybe TRBD1 (5 bases). V lost 4 bases to trimming and J lost 4 bases, with 20 bases between them. The CDR3 is 16 amino acids. The germline V gene encodes CDR1 SGHRS and CDR2 YFSETQ.

The chain couples TRBV28 to TRBJ2-5, with D possibly matching TRBD1 (6 bases). Trimming stripped 4 bases from V and 1 base from J, with 13 bases between. The V gene's germline CDR1 is MDHEN and CDR2 SYDVKM. The CDR3 has 15 residues. The CDR3 region has the DNA TGTGCCAGCAGTTCTGGGGACACTCTCCAAGAGACCCAGTACTTC. Its protein is CASSSGDTLQETQYF.